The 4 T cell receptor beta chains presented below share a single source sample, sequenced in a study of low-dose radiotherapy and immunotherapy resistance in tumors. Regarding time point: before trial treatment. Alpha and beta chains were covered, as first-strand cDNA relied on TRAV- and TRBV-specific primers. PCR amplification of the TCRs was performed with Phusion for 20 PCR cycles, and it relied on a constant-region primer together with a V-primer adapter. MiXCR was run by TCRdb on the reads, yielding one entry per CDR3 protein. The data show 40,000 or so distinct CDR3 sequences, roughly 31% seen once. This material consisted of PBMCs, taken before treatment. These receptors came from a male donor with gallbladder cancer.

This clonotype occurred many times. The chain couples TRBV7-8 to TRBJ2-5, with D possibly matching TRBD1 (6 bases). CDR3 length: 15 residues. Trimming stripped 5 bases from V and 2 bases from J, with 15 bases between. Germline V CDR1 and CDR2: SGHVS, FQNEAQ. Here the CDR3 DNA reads TGTGCCAGCAGCCTCGGACAGTTTATACAAGAGACCCAGTACTTC. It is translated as CASSLGQFIQETQYF.

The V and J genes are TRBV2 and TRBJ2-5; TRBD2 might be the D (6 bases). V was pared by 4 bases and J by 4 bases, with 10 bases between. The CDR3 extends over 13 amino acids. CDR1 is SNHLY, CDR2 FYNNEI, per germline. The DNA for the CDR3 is TGTGCCAGCAGTGGGTTGGGGGGAGAGACCCAGTACTTC. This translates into CASSGLGGETQYF.

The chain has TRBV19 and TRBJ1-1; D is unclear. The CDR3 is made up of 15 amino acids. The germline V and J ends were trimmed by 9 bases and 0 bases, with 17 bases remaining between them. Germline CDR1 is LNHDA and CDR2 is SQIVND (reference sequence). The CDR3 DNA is TGTGCCAGCAAGGCGCAGGACCGGGTGAACACTGAAGCTTTCTTT. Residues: CASKAQDRVNTEAFF.

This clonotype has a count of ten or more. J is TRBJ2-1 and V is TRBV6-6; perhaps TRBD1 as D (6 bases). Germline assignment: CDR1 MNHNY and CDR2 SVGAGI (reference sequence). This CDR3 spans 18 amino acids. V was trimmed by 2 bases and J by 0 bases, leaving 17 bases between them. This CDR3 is CASSYPLRGSGSYNEQFF. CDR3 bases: TGTGCCAGCAGTTACCCCCTAAGGGGGAGCGGCTCCTACAATGAGCAGTTCTTC.